This T cell receptor beta chain was documented in a study of OX40 agonist ivuxolimab in advanced cancers. For the study at large: Ivuxolimab, an agonist antibody against OX40 (CD134), was given to patients. Subjects had a mean age of about 60 years, with a range of roughly 20 to 79; approximately 83% were male. Partial responses were achieved by three patients: one hepatocellular carcinoma, two cutaneous melanoma. A history of anti-PD-1, anti-PD-L1 or anti-CTLA-4 therapy was acceptable, and approximately 41% had some.

The CDR3 consists of 14 residues. The J segment lost 2 bases and the V segment lost 2 bases, leaving 2 bases of the junction unmatched. The germline V gene encodes CDR1 MNHEY and CDR2 SVGAGI. This table comes from immunoSEQ multiplex PCR, and its TCRdb copy is limited to in-frame clones, with some not included. The table includes 68,000 or so clones, around 86% detected once. This clonotype was obtained from an adult with an advanced solid tumor such as melanoma, head and neck, liver or kidney cancer. The source was CD4+ or CD8+ T cells sorted from blood, collected in a trial of the OX40 agonist ivuxolimab. This chain links TRBV6-5 with TRBJ2-7; 8 positions agree with TRBD2. CDR3 sequence (DNA): TGTGCCAGCAGTTACAGCGGGGGACCCTACGAGCAGTACTTC. Protein product: CASSYSGGPYEQYF.